This T cell receptor (beta chain) was found in a study of T cells in women clearing cervical HPV infection. Of note for this clone: Its cognate antigen is unknown. With the read ending 3 residues before the CDR3 end, the germline J gene is used to fill in that end.

The protocol was immunoSEQ multiplex PCR, while the TCRdb copy is restricted to in-frame clones and leaves out a portion. The sample features roughly 29,000 clones, with 2.5% to 3% in its top ten. The germline gives CDR1 DFQATT, CDR2 SNEGSKA (reference sequence). The ends were cut back, 0 bases at V and 2 bases at J, with 14 bases in the middle. CDR3 length: 16 residues. The study, taken as a whole, reports: Timing of associations relative to infection is unclear; T-cell subsets were not isolated.

The V gene is TRBV20-1, the J gene TRBJ2-4, with D possibly matching TRBD1 (6 bases). What was sequenced was blood buffy coat. This TCR was recovered from a woman between 18 and 75 years old with a cervical HPV16 infection that either progressed to CIN3+ or cleared (not recorded which). The sequenced CDR3 bases are TGCAGTGCTAGAGATTGGACAGAGGAGTCCAAAAACATT. Amino acids: CSARDWTEESKNI. The whole CDR3 reads CSARDWTEESKNIQYF.